This TCR beta chain was identified during a study of blood T cells in healthy people across ages. General study findings and limits: Roughly linear declines in TCR beta diversity per million T cells occurred with age.

This clonotype was counted only a few times. The antigen is unknown. Germline V lookup: CDR1 SGHAT, CDR2 FQNNGV. V dropped 4 bases and J dropped 7; count of bases not matched to a gene: 15. This CDR3 spans 16 amino acids. Through a sample-barcoded 5' primer and a J-beta primer mix, a second PCR was run for roughly 6 to 11 cycles. From the 5' RACE reads, TCRdb called clonotypes with MiXCR, one entry per CDR3 protein. This table has 700,000 to 850,000 distinct CDR3 sequences, around half appearing once. The sequence came from a man older than 75 in good health. This sequence joins TRBV11-2 and TRBJ2-5; TRBD2 matches 7 bases. Sequencing was performed on blood. CDR3 DNA sequence: TGTGCCAGCAGCTCATCCGGGACTATAGGAGCCGGGACCCAGTACTTC. Translated: CASSSSGTIGAGTQYF.